This TCR beta chain was obtained from a study of shared clonotypes between healthy human individuals. Germline V lookup: CDR1 MNHEY, CDR2 SMNVEV (reference sequence). The CDR3 loop spans 11 amino acids. Between the trimmed V and J ends, which lost 7 bases and 7 bases, there was a span of 8 bases. TCRdb's copy holds only in-frame clones and misses some; the assay was immunoSEQ multiplex PCR. The sample gives a few million clones, 85% to 95% of which show up once; over 0.12% is in the top ten. This clone has a single count. The specimen was naive CD4+ T cells sorted from blood. The subset was: CD45RA+ positively selected. This chain links TRBV27 with TRBJ2-4; D unclear. The TCR comes from a young man in good health. The CDR3 nucleotides are TGTGCCAGCATGAATGTCAACATTCAGTACTTC. Encoded protein: CASMNVNIQYF.